This T cell receptor beta chain is from a study of blood T cell repertoires in COVID-19. Looking at the study overall: Spain, Italy and the United States supplied samples that represented acute and convalescent COVID-19. T cells, B-cell-depleted T cells, or PBMCs supplied cDNA or gDNA.

Germline CDR1 is MDHEN and CDR2 is SYDVKM. The CDR3 runs 18 residues. V lost 8 bases to trimming and J lost 5 bases; unmatched junction nucleotides: 23. As handled by the study authors: Amplification of reference gene primers provided the estimated nucleated cell counts. TCRdb's copy holds only in-frame clones and misses some; the assay was immunoSEQ multiplex PCR. That table gives V, J and clone size, and the DNA gave D and trimming. The table shows approximately 180,000 clones, with about 83% occurring only once. Sample: peripheral blood. The TCR was taken from a person aged 70 to 85 with COVID-19, enrolled during active disease. The V and J genes are TRBV28 and TRBJ2-5; 7 bases line up with TRBD2. The CDR3 region has the DNA TGTGCCAGCGCCCCAGCGGGGAACGATATAAGGCGAGGGGAGACCCAGTACTTC. Protein product: CASAPAGNDIRRGETQYF.